Reported below is one T cell receptor (beta chain). This receptor's antigen is unknown. No much larger clone is present one base from it, and per-base qualities are unavailable. The donors were around 39 Caucasian individuals from Russia, aged about 6 to 95 years, who were systemically healthy. Roughly 11 milliliters of peripheral blood were drawn from each donor into EDTA-treated Vacutainer tubes. Ficoll-Paque density-gradient centrifugation was used to isolate PBMCs, with at least 6.5 million obtained per sample. Total RNA, at least 6 micrograms per sample, was extracted from PBMCs with Trizol reagent. For every donor, an aliquot of PBMCs went through flow cytometry to measure the percentages of naive CD45RAhigh/CD27high T cells. The library was produced with 5' RACE. The instrument was an Illumina HiSeq 2500. A second 7 to 11 cycle PCR used a sample-barcoded 5' primer and a J-beta primer mix. A template-switch 5' adaptor carrying 12 random nucleotides introduced a unique molecular identifier onto each TCR beta cDNA molecule. Each sample yielded at least 3 million CDR3-containing paired-end reads. First-strand cDNA was synthesized from all RNA with the Mint cDNA synthesis kit, primed by a TRBC-specific oligonucleotide. Following uracil-DNA glycosylase treatment, a first 18-cycle PCR with universal primers M1SS and BC2_uni_R was performed on all cDNA. The authors processed their data as follows. For normalization, 1 million high-quality reads were randomly selected from each sample, with every read carrying a distinct molecular identifier. Reads with shared molecular identifiers were discarded instead of being binned into consensus sequences. MiTCR, run with a Q25 quality threshold and the strictest error-elimination algorithm, handled CDR3 identification, clonotype clustering and error correction. A nonparametric unseen species model with Euler transformation was used to estimate a lower bound on total TCR beta diversity. The public reads were run again by TCRdb, first through fastp at Q25 and then through MiXCR, and only productive beta chains were kept. A single entry per CDR3 protein holds the most common genes and DNA from its merged rows. The V and J calls were not made by the authors but by TCRdb's processing. The sample includes about 620,000 distinct CDR3 sequences, with roughly 21% observed a single time. 3.5% to 4% of the sample lies in the top ten.

The sample comes from a study of blood T cells in healthy people across ages (dated by TCRdb to the mid-2010s). Notes on the research overall: Template switching captured roughly one uniquely barcoded TCR beta cDNA molecule per two T cells in model experiments. Two additional independent replicas of 1 million unique cDNA reads from the same blood draw were analyzed for two donors (one aged 18 to 30 and one aged 80 or older). The donors were divided into four age groups: young (average roughly 15 years), middle-aged (roughly 42), aged (around 59) and long-lived (about 90). Using deep sequencing normalized with unique cDNA molecular identifiers, the study measured how TCR beta repertoire diversity changes with age. To avoid experimental bias, donors of different ages were randomly spread across the sequencing lanes.

General findings and caveats noted by the study authors: Compared with the aged group, the long-lived group had more naive CD4+ T cells, fewer expanded clones and increased TCR diversity, suggesting age selection. Conclusive comparison of naive and antigen-experienced compartments was prevented by the profiling of bulk unsorted PBMCs. As age increased, observed TCR beta diversity per million T cells dropped in a roughly linear way, and a significant reduction was already evident by age around 41. The percentage of naive T cells measured by flow cytometry correlated strongly with observed TCR beta diversity. Estimates of total diversity based on one million sequenced T cells were regarded as lower bounds and as underestimates. The CMV infection status of donors was not known, potentially confounding age-related changes in expanded clonotypes.

The CDR3 runs 17 residues from the cysteine to the phenylalanine. This entry keeps only the CDR3 DNA: 51 bases, framed from base 1. Ends trimmed: V by 1 base, J by 1 base; bases unmatched to a gene: 5. In the germline V gene (reference sequence), CDR1 corresponds to PRHDT and CDR2 to FYEKMQ. Specimen: blood. The receptor comes from an older man in good health. This chain is built from TRBV13 and TRBJ2-7; 12 junctional bases match TRBD1. The DNA sequence is given as TGTGCCAGCAGCTTAGCGGGGGGACAGGGGGCTTCCTACGAGCAGTACTTC. Translated, it reads CASSLAGGQGASYEQYF.